This note documents a single T cell receptor beta chain sequence. The sample is drawn from a study of blood T cell repertoires in COVID-19. This CDR3 spans 15 amino acids. The V gene lost 1 base and the J gene lost 4 bases, with 12 bases spanning the gap. Looked up from germline, CDR1 is SNHLY and CDR2 is FYNNEI. Only in-frame clones appear in the TCRdb table, and some are missing; sequencing was by immunoSEQ multiplex PCR. Among under 200,000 clones, 80% were seen once, and the ten largest hold about 6.8%. The sequencing sample was made of peripheral blood. This TCR derives from an older man with active or convalescent COVID-19. The genes are TRBV2 and TRBJ2-3; TRBD2 is a possible D gene (6 bases). CDR3 in amino acids: CASSEGAGRSDTQYF. The CDR3, as DNA: TGTGCCAGCAGTGAAGGGGCGGGAAGGTCAGATACGCAGTATTTT.